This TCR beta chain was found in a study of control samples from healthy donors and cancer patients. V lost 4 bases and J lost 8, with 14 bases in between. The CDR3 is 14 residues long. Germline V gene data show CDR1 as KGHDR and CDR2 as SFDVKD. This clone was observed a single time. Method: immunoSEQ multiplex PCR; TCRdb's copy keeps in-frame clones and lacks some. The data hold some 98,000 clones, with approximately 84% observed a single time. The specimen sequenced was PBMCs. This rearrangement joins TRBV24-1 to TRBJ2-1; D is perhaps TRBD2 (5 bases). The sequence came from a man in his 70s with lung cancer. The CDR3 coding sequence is TGTGCCACCAGTGACCCAAGGCAGGAGGATGAGCAGTTCTTC. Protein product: CATSDPRQEDEQFF.